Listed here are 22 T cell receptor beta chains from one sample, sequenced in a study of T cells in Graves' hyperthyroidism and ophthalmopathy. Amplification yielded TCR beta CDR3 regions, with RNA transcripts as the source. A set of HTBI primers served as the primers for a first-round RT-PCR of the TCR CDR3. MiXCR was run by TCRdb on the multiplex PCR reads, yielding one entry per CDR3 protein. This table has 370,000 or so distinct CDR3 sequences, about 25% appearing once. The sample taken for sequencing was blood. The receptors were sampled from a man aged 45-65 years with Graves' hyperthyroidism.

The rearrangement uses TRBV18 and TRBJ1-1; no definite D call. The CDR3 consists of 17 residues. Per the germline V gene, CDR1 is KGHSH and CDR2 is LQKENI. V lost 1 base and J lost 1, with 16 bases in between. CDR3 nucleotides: TGTGCCAGCTCACCACGGCGCTTAACAGCGAAGAACACTGAAGCTTTCTTT. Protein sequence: CASSPRRLTAKNTEAFF.

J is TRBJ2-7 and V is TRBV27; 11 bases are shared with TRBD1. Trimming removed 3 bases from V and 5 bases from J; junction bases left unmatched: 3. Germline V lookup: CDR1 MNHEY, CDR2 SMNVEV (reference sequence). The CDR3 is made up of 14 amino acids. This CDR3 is CASSFGQGANEQYF. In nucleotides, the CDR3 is TGTGCCAGCAGTTTCGGACAGGGGGCCAACGAGCAGTACTTC.

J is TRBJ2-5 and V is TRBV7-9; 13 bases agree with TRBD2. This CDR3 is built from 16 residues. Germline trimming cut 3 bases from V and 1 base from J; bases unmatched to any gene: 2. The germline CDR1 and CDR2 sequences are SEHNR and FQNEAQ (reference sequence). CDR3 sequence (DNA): TGTGCCAGCAGCTTGGGACTAGCGGGGCCCCAAGAGACCCAGTACTTC. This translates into CASSLGLAGPQETQYF.

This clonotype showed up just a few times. The chain's CDR3 is CASSLEGTVYGYTF. CDR3 nucleotide sequence: TGCGCCAGCAGCTTGGAGGGGACAGTTTATGGCTACACCTTC. The chain couples TRBV5-1 to TRBJ1-2; 7 bases are shared with TRBD1. This CDR3 contains 14 residues. Unmatched junction bases numbered 4, after V lost 0 bases and J lost 5 bases. Germline CDR1 is SGHRS and CDR2 is YFSETQ.

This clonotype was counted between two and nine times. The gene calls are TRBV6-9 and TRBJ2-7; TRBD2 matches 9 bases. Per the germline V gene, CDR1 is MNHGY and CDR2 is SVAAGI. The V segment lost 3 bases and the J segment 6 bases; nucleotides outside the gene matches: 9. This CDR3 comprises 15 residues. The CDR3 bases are TGTGCCAGCAGTTACAGGCGGGAGGGCGGGGTCGAGCAGTACTTC. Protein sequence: CASSYRREGGVEQYF.

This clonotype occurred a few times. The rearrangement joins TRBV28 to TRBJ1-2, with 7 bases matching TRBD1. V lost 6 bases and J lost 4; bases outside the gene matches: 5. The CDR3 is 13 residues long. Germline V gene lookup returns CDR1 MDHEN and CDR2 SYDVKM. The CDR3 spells CASRSGQVYGYTF. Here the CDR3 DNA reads TGTGCCAGCAGATCCGGACAGGTCTATGGCTACACCTTC.

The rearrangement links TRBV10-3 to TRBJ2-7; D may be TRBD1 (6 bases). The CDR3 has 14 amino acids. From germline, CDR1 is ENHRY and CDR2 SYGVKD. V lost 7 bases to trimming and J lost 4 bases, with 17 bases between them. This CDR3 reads CAITKDPGEYEQYF. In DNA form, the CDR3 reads TGTGCCATCACCAAGGACCCAGGGGAATACGAGCAGTACTTC.

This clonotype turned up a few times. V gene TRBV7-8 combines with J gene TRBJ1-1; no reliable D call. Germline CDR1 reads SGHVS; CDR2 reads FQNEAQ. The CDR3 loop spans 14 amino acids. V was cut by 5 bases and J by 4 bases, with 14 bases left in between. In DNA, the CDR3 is TGTGCCAGCAGCCCCTTCGGGGAGGTCACTGAAGCTTTCTTT. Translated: CASSPFGEVTEAFF.

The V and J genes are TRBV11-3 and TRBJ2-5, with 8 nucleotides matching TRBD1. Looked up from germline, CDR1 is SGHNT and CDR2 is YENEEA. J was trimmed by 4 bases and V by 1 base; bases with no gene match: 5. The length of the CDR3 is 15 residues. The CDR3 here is CASSLARGRTETQYF. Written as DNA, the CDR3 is TGTGCCAGCAGCTTAGCCAGGGGGCGCACAGAGACCCAGTACTTC. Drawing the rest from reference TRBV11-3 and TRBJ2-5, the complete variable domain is EAGVVQSPRYKIIEKKQPVAFWCNPISGHNTLYWYLQNLGQGPELLIRYENEEAVDDSQLPKDRFSAERLKGVDSTLKIQPAELGDSAVYLCASSLARGRTETQYFGPGTRLLVL.

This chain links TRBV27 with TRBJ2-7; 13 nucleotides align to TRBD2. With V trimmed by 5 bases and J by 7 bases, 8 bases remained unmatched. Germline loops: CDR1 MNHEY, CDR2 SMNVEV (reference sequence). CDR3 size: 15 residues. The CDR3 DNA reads TGTGCCAGCAGTCTCAGACTAGCGGGAGGTAAAGAGCAGTACTTC. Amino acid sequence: CASSLRLAGGKEQYF.

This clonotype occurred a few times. CDR3 nucleotide sequence: TGTGCCAGCAGTTTAGACAGGAATGAGCAGTTCTTC. Protein sequence: CASSLDRNEQFF. The chain has TRBV12-3 or TRBV12-4 and TRBJ2-1, with a tentative D call TRBD1 (5 bases). The CDR3 runs to 12 residues. Trimming cost V 1 base and J 7 bases, with 5 bases left between them.

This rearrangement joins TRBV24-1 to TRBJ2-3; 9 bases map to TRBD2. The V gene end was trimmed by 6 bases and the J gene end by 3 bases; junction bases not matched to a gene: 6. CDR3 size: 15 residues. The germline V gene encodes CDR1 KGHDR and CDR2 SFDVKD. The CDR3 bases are TGTGCCACCAGTCCCGGGACTAGCCTAACAGATACGCAGTATTTT. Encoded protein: CATSPGTSLTDTQYF.

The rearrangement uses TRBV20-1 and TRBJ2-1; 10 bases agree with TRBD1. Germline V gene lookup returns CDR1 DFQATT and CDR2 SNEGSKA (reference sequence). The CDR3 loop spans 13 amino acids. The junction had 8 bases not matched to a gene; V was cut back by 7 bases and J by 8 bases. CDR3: CSVPGQGIDEQFF. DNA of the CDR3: TGCAGTGTTCCGGGACAGGGGATCGATGAGCAGTTCTTC.

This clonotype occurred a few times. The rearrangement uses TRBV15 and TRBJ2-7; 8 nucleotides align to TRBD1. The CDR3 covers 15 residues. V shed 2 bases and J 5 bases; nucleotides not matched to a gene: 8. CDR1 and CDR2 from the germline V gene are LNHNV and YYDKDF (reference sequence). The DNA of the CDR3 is TGTGCCACCAGCAGAAGAACAGGGGGAAGGGACGAGCAGTACTTC. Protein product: CATSRRTGGRDEQYF.

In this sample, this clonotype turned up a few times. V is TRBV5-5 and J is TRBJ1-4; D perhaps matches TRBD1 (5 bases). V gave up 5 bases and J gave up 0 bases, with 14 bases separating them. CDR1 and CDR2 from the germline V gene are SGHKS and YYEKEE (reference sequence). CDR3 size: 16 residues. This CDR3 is CASSRSTVATNEKLFF. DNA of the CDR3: TGTGCCAGCAGTAGATCGACAGTAGCAACTAATGAAAAACTGTTTTTT.

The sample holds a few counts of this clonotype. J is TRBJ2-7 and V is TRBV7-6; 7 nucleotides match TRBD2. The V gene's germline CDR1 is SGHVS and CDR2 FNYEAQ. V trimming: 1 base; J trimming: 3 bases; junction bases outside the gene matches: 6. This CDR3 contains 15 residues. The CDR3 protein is CASSLVASGYYEQYF. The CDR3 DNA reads TGTGCCAGCAGCTTAGTGGCTAGCGGTTACTACGAGCAGTACTTC.

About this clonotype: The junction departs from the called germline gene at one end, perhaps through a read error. Here the CDR3 DNA reads TGTGCCAGCAGCCAAGGAGTAGATTTCAGCTCCCCCGTCTTT. The encoded protein is CASSQGVDFSSPVF. The chain links TRBV3-1 to TRBJ1-1, with no clear D. Germline CDR1 and CDR2: LGHDT and YNNKEL (reference sequence). There are 14 residues in the CDR3.

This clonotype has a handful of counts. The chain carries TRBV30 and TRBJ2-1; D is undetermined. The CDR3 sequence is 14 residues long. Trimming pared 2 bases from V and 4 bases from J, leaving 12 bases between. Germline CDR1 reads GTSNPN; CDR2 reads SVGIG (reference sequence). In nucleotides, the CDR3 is TGTGCCTGGAGTTCACTGTCGCTTTACAATGAGCAGTTCTTC. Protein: CAWSSLSLYNEQFF. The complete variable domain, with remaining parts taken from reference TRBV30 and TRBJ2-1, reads SQTIHQWPATLVQPVGSPLSLECTVEGTSNPNLYWYRQAAGRGLQLLFYSVGIGQISSEVPQNLSASRPQDRQFILSSKKLLLSDSGFYLCAWSSLSLYNEQFFGPGTRLTVL.

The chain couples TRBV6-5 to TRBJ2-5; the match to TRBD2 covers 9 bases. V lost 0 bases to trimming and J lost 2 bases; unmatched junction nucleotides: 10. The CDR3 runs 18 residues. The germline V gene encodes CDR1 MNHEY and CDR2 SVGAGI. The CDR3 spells CASSYSPPLAGLQETQYF. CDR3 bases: TGTGCCAGCAGTTACTCCCCGCCACTAGCGGGTCTACAAGAGACCCAGTACTTC.

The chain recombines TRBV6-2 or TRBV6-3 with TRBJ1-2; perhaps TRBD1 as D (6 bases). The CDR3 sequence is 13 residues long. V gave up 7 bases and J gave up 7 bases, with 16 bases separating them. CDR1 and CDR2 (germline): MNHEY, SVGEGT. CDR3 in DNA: TGTGCCAGCACTCAAGAGGGGGGTTTTGGCTACACCTTC. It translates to CASTQEGGFGYTF.

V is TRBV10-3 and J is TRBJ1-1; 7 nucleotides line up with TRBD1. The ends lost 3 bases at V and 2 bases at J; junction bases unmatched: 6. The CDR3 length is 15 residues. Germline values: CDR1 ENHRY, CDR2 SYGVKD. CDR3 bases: TGTGCCATCAGTGATGCCGGGACAGAAAACACTGAAGCTTTCTTT. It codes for CAISDAGTENTEAFF.

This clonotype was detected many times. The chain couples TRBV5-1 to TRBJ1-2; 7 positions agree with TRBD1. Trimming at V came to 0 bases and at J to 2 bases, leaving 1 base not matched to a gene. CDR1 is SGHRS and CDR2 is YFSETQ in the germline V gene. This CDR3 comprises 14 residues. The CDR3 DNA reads TGCGCCAGCAGCTTGGAACAGGGGAACTATGGCTACACCTTC. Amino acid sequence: CASSLEQGNYGYTF.